The 10 T cell receptor beta chains below come from one sample, sequenced in a study of response to subunit inactivated influenza vaccine. TCRdb independently ran MiXCR on the RT-PCR reads; one entry per CDR3 protein. The data show about 180,000 distinct CDR3 sequences, approximately 9.2% seen once. This sample comprised non-naive T cells sorted from PBMCs, obtained on the day of vaccination. Receptors originate from a man aged 45-65 years who received an inactivated influenza vaccine.

J is TRBJ1-1 and V is TRBV12-3 or TRBV12-4; no clear D. The V gene lost 6 bases and the J gene lost 3 bases, with 11 bases spanning the gap. The CDR3 length is 13 residues. CDR3 coding DNA: TGTGCCAGCAGCAAACGGCCCGACACTGAAGCTTTCTTT. This gives the protein CASSKRPDTEAFF.

This clonotype was recorded at least ten times. The rearrangement links TRBV12-3 or TRBV12-4 to TRBJ2-5; D tentatively fits TRBD1 or TRBD2 (5 bases each). Trimming shortened V by 4 bases and J by 4 bases, and 10 bases separated the two germline ends. The CDR3 is made up of 13 amino acids. The CDR3: CASSSGTPETQYF. The CDR3 DNA sequence: TGTGCCAGCAGTTCGGGGACCCCAGAGACCCAGTACTTC.

The chain joins TRBV27 to TRBJ1-6, with no clear D. This CDR3 has 16 residues. Trimming shortened V by 8 bases and J by 9 bases, and 23 bases separated the two germline ends. The germline CDR1 and CDR2 sequences are MNHEY and SMNVEV (reference sequence). The CDR3 loop is CASGSGGLGEGSPLHF. The DNA of the CDR3 is TGTGCCAGCGGATCCGGAGGCCTAGGTGAGGGTTCACCCCTCCACTTT.

The table lists this clonotype with many counts. The chain combines TRBV10-3 with TRBJ1-1; no clear D gene. Between the trimmed V and J ends, which lost 6 bases and 2 bases, there was a span of 13 bases. Germline V gene sequence: CDR1 ENHRY, CDR2 SYGVKD. The CDR3 loop spans 14 amino acids. The CDR3 protein is CAIRSPSINTEAFF. CDR3 coding DNA: TGTGCCATCAGGTCCCCGAGTATAAACACTGAAGCTTTCTTT.

Only a few counts were recorded for this clonotype. The V and J genes are TRBV4-3 and TRBJ2-2; D remains ambiguous. Germline V CDR1 and CDR2: LGHNA, YSLEER. The ends were cut back, 5 bases at V and 4 bases at J, with 14 bases in the middle. This CDR3 comprises 15 residues. The CDR3 region is CASSTPGGSTGELFF. DNA for the CDR3: TGCGCCAGCAGCACCCCCGGTGGCTCCACCGGGGAGCTGTTTTTT.

This clonotype was picked up many times. The chain employs TRBV20-1 and TRBJ1-5; 7 nucleotides agree with TRBD1. Germline loops: CDR1 DFQATT, CDR2 SNEGSKA (reference sequence). This CDR3 has 13 residues. V was pared by 6 bases and J by 3 bases, with 5 bases of the junction left unmatched. CDR3 DNA: TGCAGTGCGGGACAGTACTTCAATCAGCCCCAGCATTTT. Translating it yields CSAGQYFNQPQHF.

This clonotype has only a few counts. This sequence joins TRBV14 and TRBJ1-1, with D hard to call. Trimming removed 0 bases from V and 0 bases from J, with 8 bases in between. Germline V lookup: CDR1 SGHDN, CDR2 FVKESK. The CDR3 totals 15 residues. CDR3: CASSQDLTLNTEAFF. The CDR3 nucleotides are TGTGCCAGCAGCCAAGATCTAACTTTGAACACTGAAGCTTTCTTT.

The chain has TRBV27 and TRBJ2-7; 7 nucleotides align to TRBD1. The CDR3 loop spans 13 amino acids. Germline values: CDR1 MNHEY, CDR2 SMNVEV (reference sequence). Trimming at V came to 5 bases and at J to 1 base, leaving 2 bases not matched to a gene. Here the CDR3 reads CASSTGQSYEQYF. CDR3 bases: TGTGCCAGCAGTACGGGACAGTCCTACGAGCAGTACTTC.

This clonotype was seen a few times. V and J are TRBV7-2 and TRBJ2-3, with 15 bases that match TRBD2. This CDR3 is built from 16 residues. In germline, CDR1 is SGHTA, CDR2 FQGNSA. V trimming: 1 base; J trimming: 6 bases; junction bases outside the gene matches: 2. The CDR3 sequence: CASSLGTSGRVDTQYF. DNA of the CDR3: TGTGCCAGCAGCTTAGGGACTAGCGGGAGGGTGGATACGCAGTATTTT.

The genes are TRBV14 and TRBJ2-6; D call uncertain. The germline V gene has CDR1 SGHDN and CDR2 FVKESK. The CDR3 has 15 residues. Trimming left V 4 bases short and J 4 bases short, with 11 bases between. In nucleotides, the CDR3 is TGTGCCAGCAGCCCCTATTGGGGAGGGGCCAACGTCCTGACTTTC. Translating it yields CASSPYWGGANVLTF.